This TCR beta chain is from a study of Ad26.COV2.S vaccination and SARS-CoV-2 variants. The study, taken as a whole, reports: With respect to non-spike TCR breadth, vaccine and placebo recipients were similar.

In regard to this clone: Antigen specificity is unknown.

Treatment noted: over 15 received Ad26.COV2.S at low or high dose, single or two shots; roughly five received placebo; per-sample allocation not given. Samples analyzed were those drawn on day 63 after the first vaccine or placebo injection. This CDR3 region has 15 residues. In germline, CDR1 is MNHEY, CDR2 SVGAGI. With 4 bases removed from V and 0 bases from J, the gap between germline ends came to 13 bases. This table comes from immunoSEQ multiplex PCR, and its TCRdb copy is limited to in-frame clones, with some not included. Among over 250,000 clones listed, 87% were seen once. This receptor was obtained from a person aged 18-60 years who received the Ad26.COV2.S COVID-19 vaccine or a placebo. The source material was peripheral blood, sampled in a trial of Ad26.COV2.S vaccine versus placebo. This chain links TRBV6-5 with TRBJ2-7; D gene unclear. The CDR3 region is CASSLTPKSSYEQYF. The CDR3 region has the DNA TGTGCCAGCAGTTTAACTCCAAAAAGCTCCTACGAGCAGTACTTC.